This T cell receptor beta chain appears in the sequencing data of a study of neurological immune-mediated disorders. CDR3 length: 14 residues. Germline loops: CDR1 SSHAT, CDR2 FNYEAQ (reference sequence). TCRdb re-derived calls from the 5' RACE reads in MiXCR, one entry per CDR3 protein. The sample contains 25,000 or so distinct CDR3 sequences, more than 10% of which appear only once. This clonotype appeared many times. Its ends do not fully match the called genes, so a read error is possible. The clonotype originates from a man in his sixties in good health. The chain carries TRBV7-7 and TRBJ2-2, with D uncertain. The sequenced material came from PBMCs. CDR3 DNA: TGTGCTAGCAGCTTAAGGGTCTTGGCCGGGGAGCTGTTTTTT. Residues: CASSLRVLAGELFF.